The TCR beta chain under discussion was sequenced for a study of cytomegalovirus exposure and HLA in healthy donors. The study, taken as a whole, reports: It was only CMV serostatus that was available as immune exposure information. Reports state that TCR beta sequences accurately predicted most subjects' HLA-A and HLA-B alleles. As a later analysis revealed, the rate of TCR association differed by HLA locus, with DRB1 most and HLA-C fewest. Most TCRs appeared rarely, but some public TCRs recurred in many donors.

Germline loops: CDR1 WSHSY, CDR2 SAAADI. The length of the CDR3 is 14 residues. The germline V and J ends were trimmed by 3 bases and 4 bases, with 12 bases remaining between them. About this clone itself: Its matching antigen is unknown.

PCR was performed using 60 Vbeta and 13 Jbeta primers. Measured with immunoSEQ multiplex PCR; TCRdb has only the in-frame clones, and not every one. The table shows around 170,000 clones, with just under 80% occurring only once. Input material: PBMCs. The source of this sequence is a woman aged 45-59 years in good health and CMV-seropositive. The chain carries TRBV10-2 and TRBJ1-1; tentatively, D is TRBD1 (5 bases). The CDR3 bases are TGCGCCAGCAGTGACCCCGGGGGGAGCACTGAAGCTTTCTTT. Its translation: CASSDPGGSTEAFF.